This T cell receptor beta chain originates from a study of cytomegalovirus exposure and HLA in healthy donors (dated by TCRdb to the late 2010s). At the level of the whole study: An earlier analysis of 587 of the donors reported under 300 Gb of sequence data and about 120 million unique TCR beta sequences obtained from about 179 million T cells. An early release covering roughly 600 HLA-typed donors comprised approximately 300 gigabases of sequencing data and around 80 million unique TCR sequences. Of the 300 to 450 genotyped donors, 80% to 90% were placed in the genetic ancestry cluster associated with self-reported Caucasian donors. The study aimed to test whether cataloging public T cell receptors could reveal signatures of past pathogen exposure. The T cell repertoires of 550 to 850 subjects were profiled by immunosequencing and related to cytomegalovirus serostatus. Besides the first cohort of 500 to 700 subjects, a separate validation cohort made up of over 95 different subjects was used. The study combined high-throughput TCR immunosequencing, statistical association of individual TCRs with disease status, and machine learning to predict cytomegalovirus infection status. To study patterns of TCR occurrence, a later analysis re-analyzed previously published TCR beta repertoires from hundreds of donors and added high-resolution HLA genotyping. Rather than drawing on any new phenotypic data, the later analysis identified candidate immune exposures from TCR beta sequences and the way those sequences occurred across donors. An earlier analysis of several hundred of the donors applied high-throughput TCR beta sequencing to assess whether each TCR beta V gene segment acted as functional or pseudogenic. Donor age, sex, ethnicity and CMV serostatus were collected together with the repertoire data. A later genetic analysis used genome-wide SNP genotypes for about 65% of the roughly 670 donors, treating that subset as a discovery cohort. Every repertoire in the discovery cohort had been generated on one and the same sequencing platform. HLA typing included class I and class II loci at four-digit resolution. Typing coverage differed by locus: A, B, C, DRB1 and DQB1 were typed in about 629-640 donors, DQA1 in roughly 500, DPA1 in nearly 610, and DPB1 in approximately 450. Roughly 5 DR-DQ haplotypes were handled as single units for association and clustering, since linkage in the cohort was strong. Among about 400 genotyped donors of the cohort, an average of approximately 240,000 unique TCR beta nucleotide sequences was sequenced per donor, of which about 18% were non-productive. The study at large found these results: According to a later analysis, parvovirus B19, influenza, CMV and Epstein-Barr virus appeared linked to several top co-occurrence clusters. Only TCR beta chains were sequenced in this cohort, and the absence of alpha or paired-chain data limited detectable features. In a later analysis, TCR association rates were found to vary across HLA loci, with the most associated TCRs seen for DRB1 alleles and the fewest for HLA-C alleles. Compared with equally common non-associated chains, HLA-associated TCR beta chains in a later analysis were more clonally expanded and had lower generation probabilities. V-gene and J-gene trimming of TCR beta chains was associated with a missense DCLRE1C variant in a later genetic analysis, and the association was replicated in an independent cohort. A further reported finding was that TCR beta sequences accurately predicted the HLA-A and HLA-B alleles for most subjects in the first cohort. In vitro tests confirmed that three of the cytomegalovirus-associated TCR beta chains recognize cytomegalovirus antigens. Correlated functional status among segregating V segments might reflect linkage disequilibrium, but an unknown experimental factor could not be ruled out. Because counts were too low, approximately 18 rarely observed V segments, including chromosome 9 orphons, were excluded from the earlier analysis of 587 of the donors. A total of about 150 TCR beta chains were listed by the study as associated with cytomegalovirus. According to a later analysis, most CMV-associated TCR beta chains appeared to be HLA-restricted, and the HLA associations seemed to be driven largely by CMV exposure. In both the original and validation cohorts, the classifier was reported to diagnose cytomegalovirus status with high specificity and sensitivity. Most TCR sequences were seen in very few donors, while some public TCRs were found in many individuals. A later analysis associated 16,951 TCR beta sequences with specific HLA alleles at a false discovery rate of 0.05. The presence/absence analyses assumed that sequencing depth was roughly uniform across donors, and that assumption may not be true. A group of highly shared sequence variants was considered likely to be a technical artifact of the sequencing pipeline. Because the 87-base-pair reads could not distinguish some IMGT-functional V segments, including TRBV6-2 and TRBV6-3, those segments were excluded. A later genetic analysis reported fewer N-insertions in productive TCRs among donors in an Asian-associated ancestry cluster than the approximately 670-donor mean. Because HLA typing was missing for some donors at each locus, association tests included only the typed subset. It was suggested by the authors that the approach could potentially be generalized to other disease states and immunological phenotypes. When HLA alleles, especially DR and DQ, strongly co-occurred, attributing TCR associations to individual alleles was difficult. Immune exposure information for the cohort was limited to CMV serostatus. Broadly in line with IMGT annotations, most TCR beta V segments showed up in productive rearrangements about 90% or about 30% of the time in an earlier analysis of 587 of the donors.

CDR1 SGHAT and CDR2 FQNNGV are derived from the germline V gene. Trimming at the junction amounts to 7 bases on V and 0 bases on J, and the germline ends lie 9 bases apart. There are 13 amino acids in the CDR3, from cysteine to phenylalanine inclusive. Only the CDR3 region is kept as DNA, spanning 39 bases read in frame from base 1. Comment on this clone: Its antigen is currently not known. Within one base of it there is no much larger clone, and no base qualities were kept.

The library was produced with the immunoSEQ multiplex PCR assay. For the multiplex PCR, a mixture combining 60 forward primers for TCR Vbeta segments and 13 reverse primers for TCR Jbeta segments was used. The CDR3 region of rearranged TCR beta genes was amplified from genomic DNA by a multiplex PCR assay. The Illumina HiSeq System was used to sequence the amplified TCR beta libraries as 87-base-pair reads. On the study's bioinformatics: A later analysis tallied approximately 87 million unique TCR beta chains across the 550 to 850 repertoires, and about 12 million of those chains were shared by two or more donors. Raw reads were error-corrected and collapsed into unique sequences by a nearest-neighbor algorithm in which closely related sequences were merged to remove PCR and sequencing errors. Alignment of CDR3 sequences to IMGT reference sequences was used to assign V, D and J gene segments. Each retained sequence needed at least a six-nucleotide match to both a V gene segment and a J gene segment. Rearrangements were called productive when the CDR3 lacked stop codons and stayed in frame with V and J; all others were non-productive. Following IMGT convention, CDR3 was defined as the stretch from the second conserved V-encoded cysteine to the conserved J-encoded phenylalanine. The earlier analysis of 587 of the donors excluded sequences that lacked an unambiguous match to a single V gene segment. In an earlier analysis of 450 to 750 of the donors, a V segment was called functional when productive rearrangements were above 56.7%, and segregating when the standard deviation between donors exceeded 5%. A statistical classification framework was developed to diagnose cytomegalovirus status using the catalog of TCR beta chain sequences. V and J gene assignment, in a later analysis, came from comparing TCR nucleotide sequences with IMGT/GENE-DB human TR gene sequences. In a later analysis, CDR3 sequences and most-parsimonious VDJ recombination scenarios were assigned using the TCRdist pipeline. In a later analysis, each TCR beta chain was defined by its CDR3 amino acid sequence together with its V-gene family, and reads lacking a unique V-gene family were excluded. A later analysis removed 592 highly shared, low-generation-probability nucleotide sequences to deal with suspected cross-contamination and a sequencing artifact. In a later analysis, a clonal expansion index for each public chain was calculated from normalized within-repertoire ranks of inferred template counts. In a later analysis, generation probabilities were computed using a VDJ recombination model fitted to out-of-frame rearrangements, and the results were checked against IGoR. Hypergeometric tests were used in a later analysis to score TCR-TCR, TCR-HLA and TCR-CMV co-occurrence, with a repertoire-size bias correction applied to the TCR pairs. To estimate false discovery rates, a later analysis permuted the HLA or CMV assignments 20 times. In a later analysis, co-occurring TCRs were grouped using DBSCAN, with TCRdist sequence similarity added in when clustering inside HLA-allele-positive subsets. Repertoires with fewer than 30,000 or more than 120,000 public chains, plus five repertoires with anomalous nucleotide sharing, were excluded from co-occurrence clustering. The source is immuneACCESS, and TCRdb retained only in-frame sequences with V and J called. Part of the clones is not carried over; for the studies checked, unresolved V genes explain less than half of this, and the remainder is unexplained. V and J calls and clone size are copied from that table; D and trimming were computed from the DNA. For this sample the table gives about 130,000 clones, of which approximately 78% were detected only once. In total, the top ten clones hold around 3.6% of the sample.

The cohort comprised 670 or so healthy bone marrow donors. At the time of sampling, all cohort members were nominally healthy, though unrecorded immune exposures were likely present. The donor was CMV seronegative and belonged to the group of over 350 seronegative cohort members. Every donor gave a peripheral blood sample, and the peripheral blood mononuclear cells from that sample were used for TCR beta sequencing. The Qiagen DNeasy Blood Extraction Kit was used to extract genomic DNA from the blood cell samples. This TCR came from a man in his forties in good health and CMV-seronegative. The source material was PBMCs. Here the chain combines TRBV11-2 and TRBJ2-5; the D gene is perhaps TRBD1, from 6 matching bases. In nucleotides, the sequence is TGTGCCAGCACAACAGGGTACCAAGAGACCCAGTACTTC. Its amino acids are CASTTGYQETQYF.